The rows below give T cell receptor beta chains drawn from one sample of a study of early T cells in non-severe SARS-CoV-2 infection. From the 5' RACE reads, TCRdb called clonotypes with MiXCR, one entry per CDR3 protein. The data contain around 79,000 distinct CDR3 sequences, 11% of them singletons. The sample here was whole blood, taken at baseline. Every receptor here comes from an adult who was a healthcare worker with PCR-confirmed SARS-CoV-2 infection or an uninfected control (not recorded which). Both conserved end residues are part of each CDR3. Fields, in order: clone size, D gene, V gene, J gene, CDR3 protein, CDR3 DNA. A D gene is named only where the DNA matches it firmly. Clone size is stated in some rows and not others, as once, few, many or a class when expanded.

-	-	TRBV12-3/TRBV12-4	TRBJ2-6	CASSLGRSLGANVLTF	TGTGCCAGCAGTTTAGGTCGGTCTCTCGGGGCCAACGTCCTGACTTTC
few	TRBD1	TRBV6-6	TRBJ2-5	CASSTGGEETQYF	TGTGCCAGCAGTACAGGGGGCGAAGAGACCCAGTACTTC
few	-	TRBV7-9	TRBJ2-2	CASSLTTGNTGELFF	TGTGCCAGCAGCTTAACGACAGGGAACACCGGGGAGCTGTTTTTT
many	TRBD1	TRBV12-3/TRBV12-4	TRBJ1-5	CASSTQGQVGGQPQHF	TGTGCCAGCAGTACCCAAGGACAGGTGGGAGGTCAGCCCCAGCATTTT
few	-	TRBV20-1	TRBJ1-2	CSARPGGYGYTF	TGCAGTGCTAGGCCTGGGGGTTATGGCTACACCTTC
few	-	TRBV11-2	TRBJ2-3	CASSLDLWLDELTDTQYF	TGTGCCAGCAGCTTAGATCTCTGGCTAGACGAGCTCACAGATACGCAGTATTTT
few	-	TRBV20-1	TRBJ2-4	CSADRAKNIQYF	TGCAGTGCCGACAGAGCCAAAAACATTCAGTACTTC
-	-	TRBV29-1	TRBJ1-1	CSVVRGGNTEAFF	TGCAGCGTTGTGCGTGGGGGGAACACTGAAGCTTTCTTT
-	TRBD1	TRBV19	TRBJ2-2	CASSTASSGGPGELFF	TGTGCCAGTAGTACCGCCTCCTCAGGGGGCCCCGGGGAGCTGTTTTTT
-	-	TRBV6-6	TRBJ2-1	CASSYGLTGPYNEQFF	TGTGCCAGCAGTTACGGTCTCACTGGACCATACAATGAGCAGTTCTTC
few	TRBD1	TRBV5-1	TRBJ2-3	CASSFTGGADTQYF	TGCGCCAGCAGCTTCACAGGGGGCGCAGATACGCAGTATTTT
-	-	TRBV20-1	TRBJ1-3	CSATGTAFGNTIYF	TGCAGTGCTACCGGGACGGCGTTTGGAAACACCATATATTTT
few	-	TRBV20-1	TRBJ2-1	CSASARSFSYNEQFF	TGCAGTGCTAGTGCCCGATCTTTCTCCTACAATGAGCAGTTCTTC
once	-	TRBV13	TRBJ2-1	CASSLGQESSYNEQFF	TGTGCCAGCAGCTTAGGACAGGAAAGCTCCTACAATGAGCAGTTCTTC
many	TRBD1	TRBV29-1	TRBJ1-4	CSAGTGFNEKLFF	TGCAGCGCAGGGACAGGCTTTAATGAAAAACTGTTTTTT
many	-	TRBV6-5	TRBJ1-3	CASSSGRFSGNTIYF	TGTGCCAGCAGCTCCGGACGGTTCTCTGGAAACACCATATATTTT
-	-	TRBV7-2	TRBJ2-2	CASSPGHGRTGELFF	TGTGCCAGCAGCCCCGGACACGGCCGGACCGGGGAGCTGTTTTTT
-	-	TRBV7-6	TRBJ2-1	CASSPGGGLDNEQFF	TGTGCCAGCAGCCCCGGAGGGGGATTAGACAATGAGCAGTTCTTC
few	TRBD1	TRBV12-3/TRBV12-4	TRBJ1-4	CASSRDRGEKLFF	TGTGCCAGCTCAAGGGACAGGGGCGAAAAACTGTTTTTT
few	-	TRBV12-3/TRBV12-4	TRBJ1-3	CASSPRITGDTIYF	TGTGCCAGCTCTCCTCGGATTACGGGAGACACCATATATTTT
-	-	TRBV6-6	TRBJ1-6	CASSYSLLGLSSPLHF	TGTGCCAGCAGTTACTCGCTACTTGGGCTGAGTTCACCCCTCCACTTT
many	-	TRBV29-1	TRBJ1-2	CSVEDPGSYTF	TGCAGCGTTGAAGATCCAGGGAGCTACACCTTC
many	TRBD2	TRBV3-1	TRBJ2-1	CASSQDRGGQFF	TGTGCCAGCAGCCAAGATCGGGGGGGGCAGTTCTTC
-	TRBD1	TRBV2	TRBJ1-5	CASSEARTGGYQHF	TGTGCCAGCAGTGAAGCGCGGACAGGGGGGTACCAGCATTTT
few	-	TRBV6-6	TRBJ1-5	CASSYGRDQPQHF	TGTGCCAGCAGTTACGGAAGAGATCAGCCCCAGCATTTT
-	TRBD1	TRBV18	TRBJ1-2	CASSPPGTGAYGYTF	TGTGCCAGCTCACCGCCGGGGACAGGGGCCTATGGCTACACCTTC
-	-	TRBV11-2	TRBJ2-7	CASSFRLPSGEQYF	TGTGCCAGCAGCTTCAGGCTACCCTCCGGCGAGCAGTACTTC
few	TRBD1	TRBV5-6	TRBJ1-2	CASSVPGQGSYGYTF	TGTGCCAGCAGCGTGCCGGGACAGGGGTCCTATGGCTACACCTTC
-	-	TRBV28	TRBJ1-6	CASSSIDSPLHF	TGTGCCAGCAGTTCGATCGATTCACCCCTCCACTTT
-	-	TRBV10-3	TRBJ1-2	CAISESTRSDHYTF	TGTGCCATCAGTGAGTCGACTCGGAGCGATCACTACACCTTC
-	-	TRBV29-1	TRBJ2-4	CSVAQMGVKNIQYF	TGCAGCGTTGCTCAAATGGGGGTCAAAAACATTCAGTACTTC
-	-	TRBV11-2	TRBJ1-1	CASSPSRQGGAFF	TGTGCCAGCAGCCCAAGTCGCCAGGGAGGGGCTTTCTTT
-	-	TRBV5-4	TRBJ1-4	CASSPGGRGEKLFF	TGTGCCAGCAGCCCCGGGGGTAGGGGTGAAAAACTGTTTTTT
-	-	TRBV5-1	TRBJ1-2	CASSLAGARDYGYTF	TGCGCCAGCAGCTTGGCGGGGGCGCGGGACTATGGCTACACCTTC
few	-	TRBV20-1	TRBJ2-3	CSARAGAWDTQYF	TGCAGTGCTAGGGCGGGCGCCTGGGATACGCAGTATTTT
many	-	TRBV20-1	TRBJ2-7	CSARDSRTASSYEQYF	TGCAGTGCTAGAGACTCCCGGACAGCCAGCTCCTACGAGCAGTACTTC
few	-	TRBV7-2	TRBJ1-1	CASSLVGMNTEAFF	TGTGCCAGCAGCTTAGTGGGGATGAACACTGAAGCTTTCTTT
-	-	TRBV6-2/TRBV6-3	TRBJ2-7	CASSYSGVSSYEQYF	TGTGCCAGCAGTTACTCCGGGGTAAGCTCCTACGAGCAGTACTTC
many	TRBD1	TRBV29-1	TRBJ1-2	CSVDGQGAYGYTF	TGCAGCGTTGACGGACAGGGGGCCTATGGCTACACCTTC
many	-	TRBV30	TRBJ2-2	CAWSVGVNTGELFF	TGTGCCTGGAGTGTGGGGGTTAACACCGGGGAGCTGTTTTTT
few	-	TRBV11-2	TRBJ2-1	CASSLNRIGEQFF	TGTGCCAGCAGCTTAAACAGGATTGGTGAGCAGTTCTTC
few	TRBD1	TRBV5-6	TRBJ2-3	CASSFRRGGVADTQYF	TGTGCCAGCAGCTTTCGGAGAGGGGGCGTCGCAGATACGCAGTATTTT
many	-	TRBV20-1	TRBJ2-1	CSAIQGQNNEQFF	TGCAGTGCTATCCAGGGTCAGAACAATGAGCAGTTCTTC
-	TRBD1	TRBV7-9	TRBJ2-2	CASSLRTGSTGELFF	TGTGCCAGCAGCTTAAGGACAGGAAGCACCGGGGAGCTGTTTTTT
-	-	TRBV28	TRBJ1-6	CASSLPDHNSPLHF	TGTGCCAGCAGTTTGCCGGACCATAATTCACCCCTCCACTTT